Given below is one TCR beta chain in context. The antigen is unknown. V trimming: 2 bases; J trimming: 10 bases; junction bases outside the gene matches: 8. The CDR3 totals 15 residues. The germline V gene encodes CDR1 MNHEY and CDR2 SVGAGI. This sample was included in a study of cytomegalovirus exposure and HLA in healthy donors. General study results and limits: An analysis done earlier found most TCR beta V segments productive about 90% or about 30% of the time. Most subjects' HLA-A and HLA-B alleles were reportedly predicted from TCR beta sequences.

Use of 60 Vbeta and 13 Jbeta primers characterized the PCR. Repertoires were generated with immunoSEQ multiplex PCR, while TCRdb's copy carries only in-frame clones and drops some. The sample includes 150,000 to 200,000 clones, around 81% seen only once; the top ten take approximately 2%. The J gene is TRBJ1-6, the V gene TRBV6-5, with TRBD1 matching 7 bases. This receptor was taken from a man between 18 and 35 years old in good health and CMV-seronegative. Sequencing input: PBMCs. The CDR3 reads CASSYKTGPRSPLHF. CDR3 DNA sequence: TGTGCCAGCAGTTACAAGACAGGGCCACGGTCACCCCTCCACTTT.